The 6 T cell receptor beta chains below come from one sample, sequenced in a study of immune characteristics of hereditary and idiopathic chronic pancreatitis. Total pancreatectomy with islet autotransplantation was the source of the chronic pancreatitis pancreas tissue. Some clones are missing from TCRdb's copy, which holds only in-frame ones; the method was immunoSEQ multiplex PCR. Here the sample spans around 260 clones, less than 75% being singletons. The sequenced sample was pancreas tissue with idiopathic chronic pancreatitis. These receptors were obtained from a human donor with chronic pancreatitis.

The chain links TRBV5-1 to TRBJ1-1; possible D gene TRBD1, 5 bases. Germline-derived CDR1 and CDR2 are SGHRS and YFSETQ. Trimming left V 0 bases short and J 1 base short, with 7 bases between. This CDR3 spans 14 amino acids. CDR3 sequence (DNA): TGCGCCAGCAGCTTGGGACAGACGAACACTGAAGCTTTCTTT. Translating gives CASSLGQTNTEAFF. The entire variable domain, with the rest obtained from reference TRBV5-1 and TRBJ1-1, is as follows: KAGVTQTPRYLIKTRGQQVTLSCSPISGHRSVSWYQQTPGQGLQFLFEYFSETQRNKGNFPGRFSGRQFSNSRSEMNVSTLELGDSALYLCASSLGQTNTEAFFGQGTRLTVV.

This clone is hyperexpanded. The CDR3 DNA is TGTGCCAGCAGCTATGGGGGAGCTAACTATGGCTACACCTTC. Encoded protein: CASSYGGANYGYTF. V usage is TRBV7-9 and J usage is TRBJ1-2; possible D gene TRBD1, 5 bases. This CDR3 is 14 amino acids long. Germline V gene lookup returns CDR1 SEHNR and CDR2 FQNEAQ (reference sequence). V shed 4 bases and J shed 0 bases, with 9 bases lying between them.

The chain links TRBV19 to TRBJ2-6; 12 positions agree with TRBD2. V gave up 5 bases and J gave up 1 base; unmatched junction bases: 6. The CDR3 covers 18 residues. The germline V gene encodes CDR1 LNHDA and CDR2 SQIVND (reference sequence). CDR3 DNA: TGTGCCAGTAGTCCCCGGACTAGCGGGAAGTCTGGGGCCAACGTCCTGACTTTC. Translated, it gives CASSPRTSGKSGANVLTF.

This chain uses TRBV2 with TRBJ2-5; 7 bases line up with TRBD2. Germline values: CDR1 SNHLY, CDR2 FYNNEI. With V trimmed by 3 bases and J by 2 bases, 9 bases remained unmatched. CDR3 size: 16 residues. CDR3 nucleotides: TGTGCCAGCAGTGAGGGGGGGACGGTAGTTCAAGAGACCCAGTACTTC. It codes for CASSEGGTVVQETQYF.

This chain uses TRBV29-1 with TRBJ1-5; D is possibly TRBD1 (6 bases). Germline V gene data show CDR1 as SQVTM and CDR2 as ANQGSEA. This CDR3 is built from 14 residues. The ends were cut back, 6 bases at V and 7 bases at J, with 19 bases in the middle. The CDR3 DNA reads TGCAGCGTGAGGACAGCTGCGGAGGGCCAGCCCCAGCATTTT. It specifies CSVRTAAEGQPQHF.

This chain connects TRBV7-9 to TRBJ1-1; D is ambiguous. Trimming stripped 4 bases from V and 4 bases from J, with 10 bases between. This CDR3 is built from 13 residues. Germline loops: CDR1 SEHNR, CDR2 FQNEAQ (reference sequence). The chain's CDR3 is CASSYSAPTEAFF. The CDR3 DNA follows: TGTGCCAGCAGCTATAGTGCGCCCACTGAAGCTTTCTTT.